Each of the 26 T cell receptor beta chains below was sequenced from the same sample in a study of blood T cell repertoires in COVID-19. The protocol was immunoSEQ multiplex PCR, while the TCRdb copy is restricted to in-frame clones and leaves out a portion. The data contain 300,000 or so clones, about 85% of them singletons. The source material was PBMCs or T cells enriched from blood (not recorded which). These receptors came from a woman under 40 who had recovered from COVID-19.

As to this clone: The same CDR3 is also encoded by other DNA sequences in this sample. The chain couples TRBV4-2 to TRBJ2-5; 11 bases line up with TRBD2. V lost 1 base, J lost 0 bases, and 1 base stayed unmatched. The CDR3 spans 16 residues. The germline V gene has CDR1 LGHNA and CDR2 YNFKEQ. CDR3 in DNA: TGTGCCAGCAGCCAAGCTAGCGGGGGGTACCAAGAGACCCAGTACTTC. Protein: CASSQASGGYQETQYF.

This clone was recorded a few times. V usage is TRBV20-1 and J usage is TRBJ1-1; 7 positions match TRBD1. The CDR3 consists of 14 residues. V was pared by 3 bases and J by 2 bases, with 6 bases of the junction left unmatched. Germline CDR1 reads DFQATT; CDR2 reads SNEGSKA (reference sequence). CDR3 in amino acids: CSASEGGPNTEAFF. Written as DNA, the CDR3 is TGCAGTGCTAGTGAAGGGGGCCCTAACACTGAAGCTTTCTTT.

This clone was recorded only once. The CDR3 DNA reads as TGTGCCAGCTCACCTGGCCAGGGGTTCGGTGGCTACACCTTC. Translation: CASSPGQGFGGYTF. The rearrangement uses TRBV18 and TRBJ1-2; maybe TRBD1 (6 bases). This CDR3 region has 14 residues. V was cut by 3 bases and J by 7 bases, with 15 bases left in between. Per germline, CDR1 KGHSH and CDR2 LQKENI.

The V and J genes are TRBV5-5 and TRBJ1-4; a possible D gene is TRBD1 (6 bases). Trimming left V 0 bases short and J 3 bases short, with 12 bases between. From germline, CDR1 is SGHKS and CDR2 YYEKEE (reference sequence). This CDR3 region has 16 residues. The CDR3 spells CASSLDRAKANEKLFF. The DNA of the CDR3 is TGTGCCAGCAGCTTGGACAGGGCCAAAGCTAATGAAAAACTGTTTTTT.

The chain combines TRBV7-2 with TRBJ1-4; TRBD1 agrees at 8 bases. Germline lookup yields CDR1 SGHTA and CDR2 FQGNSA. Trimming took 2 bases from V and 8 from J; bases not matched to a gene: 7. This CDR3 spans 15 amino acids. This chain's CDR3 is CASSLLQGAREKLFF. Written as DNA, the CDR3 is TGTGCCAGCAGCTTATTGCAGGGGGCACGCGAAAAACTGTTTTTT.

The count of this clone is one. This chain links TRBV5-1 with TRBJ2-3, with 8 bases lining up with TRBD1. Trimming cost V 3 bases and J 1 base; bases outside gene matches: 1. The CDR3 is 14 residues long. Germline V gene data show CDR1 as SGHRS and CDR2 as YFSETQ. The CDR3 nucleotides read TGCGCCAGCAGCTCGGGACAGGGCACAGATACGCAGTATTTT. As protein: CASSSGQGTDTQYF.

CDR3 in amino acids: CASSLNWGVGLDETEAFF. The CDR3 nucleotides are TGTGCCAGCAGCTTGAATTGGGGAGTGGGGTTGGATGAAACTGAAGCTTTCTTT. The chain carries TRBV5-6 and TRBJ1-1; D unresolved. Germline V lookup: CDR1 SGHDT, CDR2 YYEEEE. With 1 base removed from V and 5 bases from J, the gap between germline ends came to 24 bases. The CDR3 is made up of 18 amino acids.

The chain couples TRBV27 to TRBJ2-5, with 8 positions matching TRBD2. V lost 2 bases and J lost 0; bases outside the gene matches: 2. The CDR3 is 15 amino acids. Germline values: CDR1 MNHEY, CDR2 SMNVEV (reference sequence). The CDR3 DNA reads TGTGCCAGCAGTTTACAGCGGGGGAACCAAGAGACCCAGTACTTC. Protein product: CASSLQRGNQETQYF.

About this clone: This sample also contains other DNA sequences that code for the same CDR3. The chain joins TRBV9 to TRBJ1-1; 8 bases line up with TRBD1. Germline V gives CDR1 SGDLS, CDR2 YYNGEE. This CDR3 is built from 15 residues. The V segment lost 2 bases and the J segment 0 bases; nucleotides outside the gene matches: 3. CDR3 sequence: CASSVGQGMNTEAFF. The CDR3 DNA is TGTGCCAGCAGCGTCGGACAGGGCATGAACACTGAAGCTTTCTTT.

This clone has just one count. V usage is TRBV27 and J usage is TRBJ1-2; D perhaps matches TRBD1 (6 bases). The length of the CDR3 is 15 residues. Germline CDR1 MNHEY, CDR2 SMNVEV (reference sequence). The V gene lost 5 bases and the J gene lost 8 bases, with 21 bases spanning the gap. CDR3 region: CASSPALDRNIGYTF. Here the CDR3 DNA reads TGTGCCAGCAGTCCCGCCCTGGACAGAAACATCGGCTACACCTTC.

DNA of the CDR3: TGTGCCAGCAGTGCCCCGGGACAGTATGGCTACACCTTC. Residues: CASSAPGQYGYTF. V gene TRBV25-1 combines with J gene TRBJ1-2; TRBD1 matches 7 bases. Trimming removed 4 bases from V and 5 bases from J; junction bases left unmatched: 4. Germline CDR1 and CDR2: MGHDK and SYGVNS. CDR3 length: 13 residues.

This chain uses TRBV6-2 or TRBV6-3 with TRBJ1-2; a weak D match, TRBD1 (5 bases). CDR1 and CDR2 from the germline V gene are MNHEY and SVGEGT. Trimming stripped 5 bases from V and 2 bases from J, with 9 bases between. CDR3 size: 13 residues. CDR3 region: CASSRQSNYGYTF. DNA for the CDR3: TGTGCCAGCAGTCGACAGTCGAACTATGGCTACACCTTC.

This clone was seen just once. The CDR3 DNA reads as TGTGCCACCAGCAGACCCGGGGTCGGCAGGTATGGCTACACCTTC. Translation gives CATSRPGVGRYGYTF. The chain carries TRBV15 and TRBJ1-2; the D is unclear. CDR1 is LNHNV, CDR2 YYDKDF, per germline (reference sequence). The CDR3 has 15 residues. Trimming took 2 bases from V and 5 from J, leaving 15 bases between them.

V and J are TRBV27 and TRBJ2-1; weak D call: TRBD2 (6 bases). Germline loops: CDR1 MNHEY, CDR2 SMNVEV (reference sequence). The V end lost 2 bases, the J end lost 3 bases, and 8 bases lay between the germline ends. The CDR3 sequence is 14 residues long. In DNA, the CDR3 is TGTGCCAGCAGTTTACGGGGGTTCTACAATGAGCAGTTCTTC. Its translation is CASSLRGFYNEQFF.

On this clone itself: The same CDR3 arises from other DNA sequences in this sample as well. The V gene is TRBV10-3, the J gene TRBJ1-5, with D perhaps matching TRBD1 (5 bases). CDR3 length: 13 residues. From germline, CDR1 is ENHRY and CDR2 SYGVKD. The V end lost 2 bases, the J end lost 5 bases, and 7 bases lay between the germline ends. The CDR3 reads CAISEGADQPQHF. CDR3 DNA: TGTGCCATCAGTGAGGGGGCAGATCAGCCCCAGCATTTT.

CDR3 DNA sequence: TGTGCCTGGAGACGGACTACAGTTGAGATGAACACTGAAGCTTTCTTT. Its translation: CAWRRTTVEMNTEAFF. The chain uses TRBV30 and TRBJ1-1; D not certain. Trimming left V 3 bases short and J 0 bases short, with 17 bases between. Germline CDR1 and CDR2: GTSNPN and SVGIG (reference sequence). The CDR3 extends over 16 amino acids.

The chain carries TRBV7-2 and TRBJ2-2; 13 positions match TRBD2. V was clipped by 5 bases and J by 3 bases; unmatched bases: 6. CDR3 length: 17 amino acids. Germline-derived CDR1 and CDR2 are SGHTA and FQGNSA. DNA of the CDR3: TGTGCCAGCAGCCATTTCGGACTAGCGGGGGACACCGGGGAGCTGTTTTTT. It yields the protein CASSHFGLAGDTGELFF.

The chain carries TRBV3-1 (or the pseudogene TRBV3-2) and TRBJ2-1; D remains unclear. V lost 4 bases, J lost 8 bases, and 9 bases lay in between. Germline loops: CDR1 LGHDT, CDR2 YNNKEL (reference sequence). CDR3 length: 12 residues. DNA of the CDR3: TGTGCCAGCAGCCCTCGTCGTCATGAGCAGTTCTTC. Translating it yields CASSPRRHEQFF.

V usage is TRBV15 and J usage is TRBJ1-1; D perhaps matches TRBD1 (5 bases). Trimming removed 3 bases at V and 5 bases at J, with 22 bases between. Germline V gene data show CDR1 as LNHNV and CDR2 as YYDKDF (reference sequence). There are 17 residues in the CDR3. This chain's CDR3 is CATSRGPRGGMGTEAFF. As DNA, the CDR3 is TGTGCCACCAGCAGGGGGCCCCGGGGAGGGATGGGGACTGAAGCTTTCTTT.

The chain has TRBV28 and TRBJ1-5; maybe TRBD1 (5 bases). This CDR3 spans 13 amino acids. The V and J ends lost 8 bases and 0 bases respectively, with 8 bases between them. From germline, CDR1 is MDHEN and CDR2 SYDVKM. The CDR3 DNA sequence: TGTGCCAGCCAGGGTTATAGCAATCAGCCCCAGCATTTT. Residues: CASQGYSNQPQHF.

This chain uses TRBV30 with TRBJ1-6, with D maybe TRBD1 (5 bases). Trimming shortened V by 6 bases and J by 7 bases, and 16 bases separated the two germline ends. Looked up from germline, CDR1 is GTSNPN and CDR2 is SVGIG (reference sequence). The CDR3 is made up of 14 amino acids. CDR3 DNA sequence: TGTGCCTGTTGCCGGGACTCACTGAATTCACCCCTCCACTTT. It encodes CACCRDSLNSPLHF.

The chain links TRBV30 to TRBJ2-7, with 7 bases that match TRBD2. The CDR3 covers 12 residues. With 1 base clipped from V and 5 bases from J, the junction kept 2 bases outside the gene matches. The germline V gene has CDR1 GTSNPN and CDR2 SVGIG (reference sequence). The CDR3 region is CAWSGGGHEQYF. In DNA form, the CDR3 reads TGTGCCTGGAGTGGGGGAGGGCACGAGCAGTACTTC.

V is TRBV4-3 and J is TRBJ1-2; no clear D. V gave up 0 bases and J gave up 4 bases, with 18 bases separating them. The CDR3 runs to 17 residues. CDR1 is LGHNA, CDR2 YSLEER, per germline. The CDR3 DNA sequence: TGCGCCAGCAGCCAAGAAACCCTATTTGGGGAGGGCTATGGCTACACCTTC. Protein product: CASSQETLFGEGYGYTF.

The rearrangement uses TRBV20-1 and TRBJ2-3; the D is unclear. Trimming left V 1 base short and J 6 bases short, with 5 bases between. Germline V lookup: CDR1 DFQATT, CDR2 SNEGSKA (reference sequence). The CDR3 is 11 residues long. CDR3 nucleotide sequence: TGCAGTGCTAGAGTATCGGATACGCAGTATTTT. The encoded protein is CSARVSDTQYF.

The chain combines TRBV7-2 with TRBJ2-2, with unresolved D. CDR3 length: 16 amino acids. Germline assignment: CDR1 SGHTA and CDR2 FQGNSA. The V end lost 7 bases, the J end lost 1 base, and 16 bases lay between the germline ends. The DNA of the CDR3 is TGTGCCAGCACCAATAACGCGGCGGTGAACACCGGGGAGCTGTTTTTT. This translates into CASTNNAAVNTGELFF.

This clone was seen just once. V gene TRBV5-6 combines with J gene TRBJ1-1; no definite D call. This CDR3 is built from 13 residues. Germline lookup yields CDR1 SGHDT and CDR2 YYEEEE. Trimming removed 4 bases at V and 5 bases at J, with 12 bases between. DNA of the CDR3: TGTGCCAGCAGCCGCGGGAAGGGAACTGAAGCTTTCTTT. Its protein product is CASSRGKGTEAFF.